This T cell receptor beta chain appears in the sequencing data of a study of beta chain features in type 1 diabetes. This clone was observed a few times. Its target is unknown. Study-wide results and limits: Across all four CD4+ subsets, people with type 1 diabetes showed modestly shorter TCRB CDR3s.

Sequenced material consisted of expressed TCRB transcripts (all of the isolated RNA was reverse transcribed). TCRdb's copy holds only in-frame clones and misses some; the assay was immunoSEQ multiplex PCR. The sample contains 100,000 to 150,000 clones, roughly 15% of which appear only once. This CDR3 comprises 17 residues. With 5 bases clipped from V and 5 bases from J, the junction kept 17 bases outside the gene matches. The germline gives CDR1 SEHNR, CDR2 FQNEAQ (reference sequence). The sequence derives from a man aged 30 to 39 with type 1 diabetes. The gene calls are TRBV7-9 and TRBJ1-1, with 7 bases lining up with TRBD1. The sample taken for sequencing was central memory CD4+ T cells from blood. The CDR3: CASSALLTGSWKTEAFF. The DNA for the CDR3 is TGTGCCAGCAGCGCACTTTTGACAGGGTCTTGGAAAACTGAAGCTTTCTTT.